This T cell receptor beta chain was identified in a study of T cells after yellow fever vaccination (dated by TCRdb to the late 2010s). Study-wide context: The SMART-Seq v4 Ultra Low Input RNA kit was used to prepare libraries from fractions with low cell numbers. Bulk TCR alpha and beta repertoires were sequenced longitudinally to track T-cell clones before and after primary and booster YFV17D yellow fever vaccination. Two healthy male donors made up the cohort, one aged 18 to 30 years and the other aged 30 to 40 years. Blood was collected at multiple timepoints before and after primary and secondary immunization, and bulk PBMC replicates and cell subsets were isolated.

The treatment or condition label on this specimen signifies: live attenuated yellow fever vaccine strain. A standard Ficoll-Paque protocol was used to isolate PBMCs from peripheral blood. CD4 and CD8 T-cell fractions were isolated with Dynabeads CD4 and CD8 positive selection kits. RNA was extracted with TriZol from bulk PBMCs, CD4 and CD8 fractions, and dextramer-positive and dextramer-negative fractions. Paper-wide results and their limitations: Most clones expanded after primary vaccination were re-detected after the booster (96% of CD4 and roughly 85% of CD8), suggesting broad memory maintenance. Only a couple of donors were included in the study, so the extent to which the findings can be generalized is limited. Compared with the primary T-cell response, the secondary T-cell response was weaker but faster, peaking on day 5 rather than day 15. A small fraction of clonotypes showed up in both the CD4 and CD8 compartments, probably as a result of convergent recombination. Computational filtering was required because FACS-sorted repertoires could contain abundant contaminating clonotypes from the bulk population.

This clonotype has just a few counts. Its antigen is still unknown. No base qualities exist here, and no much larger clone lies one base off it. Instrument used: Illumina NovaSeq 6000. TCR cDNA was synthesized by 5'RACE template switching, through which a universal primer site and unique molecular identifiers were introduced. cDNA synthesis was primed from both the TCR alpha and TCR beta constant segments. Two PCR steps were used to amplify libraries, with sample barcodes and sequencing adapters being added in the second step. Libraries were sequenced on Illumina HiSeq 2500 (2x100 bp) or NovaSeq (2x150 bp). The published analysis was carried out like this. Demultiplexing of reads and collapsing into UMI consensus sequences were performed with MIGEC, and V(D)J alignment was carried out with MiXCR. Using edgeR on replicate PBMC samples, clonotypes were called vaccine-responding if FDR was below 0.01 and the log2 fold change was above 5 up to day 15. Each bulk clonotype received a CD4 or CD8 identity based on whether the sequenced CD4 or CD8 repertoire contained that clonotype at higher abundance. TCRdb handled the public reads itself, with Q25 trimming in fastp and clone calling in MiXCR, and kept productive beta chains. Entries that share a CDR3 protein sequence are merged under the most common genes and DNA. The V and J calls come from TCRdb's annotation, not from the publication. The table for this sample lists about 320,000 distinct CDR3 sequences; around 10% of them were counted only once. Of the sample, 3% to 3.5% falls within the top ten clones.

The CDR3 holds 15 amino acids from the cysteine to the phenylalanine. Only CDR3 DNA is held: 45 bases, read in frame from base 1. Between the V and J ends, shortened by 1 base and 0 bases respectively, the junction contains 6 bases. According to the germline V gene, CDR1 reads SNHLY and CDR2 reads FYNNEI. The TCR sequence derives from a man aged 18 to 30 who received the YFV17D yellow fever vaccine. The chain is made from TRBV2 and TRBJ2-2; confidence is insufficient to name the D gene. The input for sequencing was CD4+ T cells sorted from PBMCs, taken 45 days after the yellow fever booster vaccination. The bases are TGTGCCAGCAGTGAAGTGCCGGCGAACACCGGGGAGCTGTTTTTT. This gives the protein CASSEVPANTGELFF.